A selection of T cell receptor beta chains follows, all from one sample in a study of CD8 T cells in ankylosing spondylitis. TCRdb analysed the 5' RACE reads with MiXCR anew, one entry per CDR3 protein. Of about 340,000 distinct CDR3 sequences in the sample, approximately 22% are singletons; the top ten hold approximately 14%. Sample: blood, either unsorted or a sorted T cell fraction (not recorded which). The receptor source for this set is a male donor with ankylosing spondylitis or in good health (not recorded which). Both conserved end residues are part of each CDR3. D genes are given only for firm matches. Rows may omit the clone size; those that give it use once, few, many or a size class.

clone_size: .; d_call: .; v_call: TRBV2; j_call: TRBJ2-3; cdr3_aa: CASSSVGFLADTQYF; cdr3_nt: TGTGCCAGCAGTTCCGTAGGGTTCCTAGCAGATACGCAGTATTTT
clone_size: .; d_call: .; v_call: TRBV3-1; j_call: TRBJ2-7; cdr3_aa: CASSPAPDEQYF; cdr3_nt: TGTGCCAGCAGCCCCGCCCCGGACGAGCAGTACTTC
clone_size: few; d_call: .; v_call: TRBV12-3/TRBV12-4; j_call: TRBJ1-4; cdr3_aa: CASSLFGFWDEKLFF; cdr3_nt: TGTGCCAGCAGTTTATTCGGGTTCTGGGATGAAAAACTGTTTTTT
clone_size: few; d_call: .; v_call: TRBV16; j_call: TRBJ2-7; cdr3_aa: CASSQLAHEQYF; cdr3_nt: TGTGCCAGCAGCCAATTGGCCCACGAGCAGTACTTC
clone_size: few; d_call: .; v_call: TRBV20-1; j_call: TRBJ1-3; cdr3_aa: CSARDLGRRGNTIYF; cdr3_nt: TGCAGTGCTAGAGATTTGGGCAGGCGCGGAAACACCATATATTTT
clone_size: many; d_call: .; v_call: TRBV5-6; j_call: TRBJ2-5; cdr3_aa: CASSLVRKYQETQYF; cdr3_nt: TGTGCCAGCAGCTTGGTTAGAAAGTACCAAGAGACCCAGTACTTC
clone_size: few; d_call: TRBD2; v_call: TRBV5-1; j_call: TRBJ2-7; cdr3_aa: CASSSGGGSSYEQYF; cdr3_nt: TGCGCCAGCAGCTCAGGCGGGGGTAGCTCCTACGAGCAGTACTTC
clone_size: .; d_call: .; v_call: TRBV30; j_call: TRBJ1-5; cdr3_aa: CAWSVTHSNQPQHF; cdr3_nt: TGTGCCTGGAGTGTCACGCATAGCAATCAGCCCCAGCATTTT
clone_size: many; d_call: .; v_call: TRBV29-1; j_call: TRBJ2-3; cdr3_aa: CSVESSSLPSTDTQYF; cdr3_nt: TGCAGCGTTGAAAGTAGTTCCCTCCCAAGCACAGATACGCAGTATTTT
clone_size: few; d_call: .; v_call: TRBV29-1; j_call: TRBJ2-2; cdr3_aa: CSVVRNTGELFF; cdr3_nt: TGCAGCGTGGTCCGCAACACCGGGGAGCTGTTTTTT
clone_size: once; d_call: TRBD2; v_call: TRBV11-2; j_call: TRBJ2-3; cdr3_aa: CASSLALAGVTDTQYF; cdr3_nt: TGTGCCAGCAGCTTAGCTCTAGCGGGGGTCACAGATACGCAGTATTTT
clone_size: .; d_call: .; v_call: TRBV10-3; j_call: TRBJ1-2; cdr3_aa: CAISEDRILGGYTF; cdr3_nt: TGTGCCATCAGTGAGGACCGTATTTTGGGCGGCTACACCTTC
clone_size: .; d_call: TRBD1; v_call: TRBV12-3/TRBV12-4; j_call: TRBJ1-1; cdr3_aa: CASNERGLGNTEAFF; cdr3_nt: TGTGCCAGCAACGAAAGGGGGCTAGGGAACACTGAAGCTTTCTTT
clone_size: few; d_call: .; v_call: TRBV12-3/TRBV12-4; j_call: TRBJ2-3; cdr3_aa: CASSRDWEFTDTQYF; cdr3_nt: TGTGCCAGCAGCCGCGACTGGGAGTTCACAGATACGCAGTATTTT
clone_size: few; d_call: .; v_call: TRBV9; j_call: TRBJ2-5; cdr3_aa: CASSPLGRGGGETQYF; cdr3_nt: TGTGCCAGCAGCCCCCTCGGCAGGGGTGGTGGGGAGACCCAGTACTTC
clone_size: .; d_call: TRBD2; v_call: TRBV11-2; j_call: TRBJ2-5; cdr3_aa: CASSLDDPSGGWEETQYF; cdr3_nt: TGTGCCAGCAGCTTAGATGATCCTAGCGGGGGGTGGGAAGAGACCCAGTACTTC
clone_size: few; d_call: .; v_call: TRBV29-1; j_call: TRBJ2-2; cdr3_aa: CSAPLGGAHTGELFF; cdr3_nt: TGCAGCGCCCCCCTGGGGGGGGCGCACACCGGGGAGCTGTTTTTT
clone_size: once; d_call: .; v_call: TRBV14; j_call: TRBJ2-2; cdr3_aa: CASSQDDHPGTGELFF; cdr3_nt: TGTGCCAGCAGCCAAGATGACCACCCGGGGACCGGGGAGCTGTTTTTT
clone_size: few; d_call: .; v_call: TRBV11-2; j_call: TRBJ2-3; cdr3_aa: CASSLFVRGGSTDTQYF; cdr3_nt: TGTGCCAGCAGCTTATTCGTTCGGGGCGGGAGCACAGATACGCAGTATTTT
clone_size: .; d_call: TRBD1; v_call: TRBV5-1; j_call: TRBJ2-1; cdr3_aa: CASSPNLDRAINEQFF; cdr3_nt: TGCGCCAGCAGCCCTAATCTGGACAGGGCGATCAATGAGCAGTTCTTC
clone_size: .; d_call: .; v_call: TRBV4-1; j_call: TRBJ2-1; cdr3_aa: CASSQDFLVEQFF; cdr3_nt: TGCGCCAGCAGCCAAGATTTTTTGGTCGAGCAGTTCTTC
clone_size: few; d_call: .; v_call: TRBV7-6; j_call: TRBJ1-2; cdr3_aa: CASSTGTAGYTF; cdr3_nt: TGTGCCAGCAGCACGGGGACCGCGGGCTACACCTTC
clone_size: few; d_call: .; v_call: TRBV18; j_call: TRBJ2-6; cdr3_aa: CASSPAWGAGANVLTF; cdr3_nt: TGTGCCAGCTCACCCGCCTGGGGTGCCGGGGCCAACGTCCTGACTTTC
clone_size: once; d_call: TRBD2; v_call: TRBV20-1; j_call: TRBJ2-1; cdr3_aa: CSARELAGLHNEQFF; cdr3_nt: TGCAGTGCTCGAGAACTAGCGGGGCTTCACAATGAGCAGTTCTTC
clone_size: many; d_call: .; v_call: TRBV7-9; j_call: TRBJ2-7; cdr3_aa: CASSLEDSYEQYF; cdr3_nt: TGTGCCAGCAGCTTGGAGGATTCATACGAGCAGTACTTC
clone_size: .; d_call: TRBD1; v_call: TRBV6-5; j_call: TRBJ2-7; cdr3_aa: CASSSPPRQGSSYEQYF; cdr3_nt: TGTGCCAGCAGTTCCCCCCCCCGACAGGGAAGCTCCTACGAGCAGTACTTC
clone_size: .; d_call: .; v_call: TRBV6-1; j_call: TRBJ2-3; cdr3_aa: CASSGHVGDTQYF; cdr3_nt: TGTGCCAGCAGTGGCCATGTGGGAGATACGCAGTATTTT
clone_size: .; d_call: TRBD2; v_call: TRBV7-2; j_call: TRBJ2-7; cdr3_aa: CAARLAGGSYEQYF; cdr3_nt: TGTGCCGCGAGACTAGCGGGGGGCTCCTACGAGCAGTACTTC
clone_size: .; d_call: .; v_call: TRBV29-1; j_call: TRBJ1-2; cdr3_aa: CSVDGIPSRTGGYTF; cdr3_nt: TGCAGCGTTGATGGTATACCGTCTAGAACGGGGGGCTACACCTTC
clone_size: .; d_call: .; v_call: TRBV6-2/TRBV6-3; j_call: TRBJ1-5; cdr3_aa: CASSYSAPGLQPQHF; cdr3_nt: TGTGCCAGCAGTTACTCGGCTCCAGGTTTGCAGCCCCAGCATTTT
clone_size: .; d_call: .; v_call: TRBV10-3; j_call: TRBJ1-1; cdr3_aa: CAIRETVSAISEAFF; cdr3_nt: TGTGCCATCAGGGAGACGGTGTCCGCGATCTCTGAAGCTTTCTTT
clone_size: .; d_call: .; v_call: TRBV5-1; j_call: TRBJ2-1; cdr3_aa: CASSETIASFHEQFF; cdr3_nt: TGCGCCAGCAGCGAAACCATAGCTTCCTTTCATGAGCAGTTCTTC